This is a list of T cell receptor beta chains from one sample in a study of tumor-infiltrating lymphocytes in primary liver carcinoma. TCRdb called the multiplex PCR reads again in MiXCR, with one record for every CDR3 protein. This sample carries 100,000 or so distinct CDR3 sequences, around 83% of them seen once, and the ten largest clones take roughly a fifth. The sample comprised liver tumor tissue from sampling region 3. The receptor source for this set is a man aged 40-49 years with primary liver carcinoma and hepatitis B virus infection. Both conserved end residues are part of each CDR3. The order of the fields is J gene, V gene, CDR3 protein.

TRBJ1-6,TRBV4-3,CTSSSGGWANSPLHF
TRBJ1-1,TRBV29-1,CSIRVGWGMSTEAFF
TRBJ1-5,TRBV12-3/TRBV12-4,CTSGLLDDQPQHF
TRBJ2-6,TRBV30,CALLSGADVLAF
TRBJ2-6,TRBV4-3,CASRHGGGANVLTF
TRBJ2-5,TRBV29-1,CRVESAAGSSETQYF
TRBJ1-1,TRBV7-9,CASSLFDTEAFF
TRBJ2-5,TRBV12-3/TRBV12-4,CTGSPNSGETQYF
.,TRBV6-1,CDSSPGAGLVEQFF
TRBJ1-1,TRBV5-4,CASNLGVLNTEAFF
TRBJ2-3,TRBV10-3,CAIGEASGNTDMQYF
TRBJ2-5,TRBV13,CASSPLAGTPETQYF
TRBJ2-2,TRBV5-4,CASSPGQADTGELFF
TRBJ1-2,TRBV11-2,CASSLEAGTGSYGYTF
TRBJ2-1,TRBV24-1,CATRSGSSLNEQFF
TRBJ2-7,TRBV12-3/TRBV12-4,CASTWGTEVYEQYF
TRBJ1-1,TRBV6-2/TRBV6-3,CASSYSRGKTEAFF
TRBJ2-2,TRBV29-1,CGVSEGSGELFF
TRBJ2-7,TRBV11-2,CASNLSNEQYF
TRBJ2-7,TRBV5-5,CASSLVPLDGEQYF
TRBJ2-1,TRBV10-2,CASRGGGDQFF
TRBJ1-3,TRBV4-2,CASSPEPGQISVNTIYF
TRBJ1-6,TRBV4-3,CVSSQDLQGQGSSHNSPLHF
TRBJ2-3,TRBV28,CASSLPTVADTQYF
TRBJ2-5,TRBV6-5,CASSYGTGREETQCF
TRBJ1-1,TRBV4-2,CASCPGIEAVF
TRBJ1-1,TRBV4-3,CASSQEFGKRTEALF
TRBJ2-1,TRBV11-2,CANRPDISSYNEQFF
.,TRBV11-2,CASSHRGSGIIYNEQYF
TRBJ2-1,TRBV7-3,CASSLDSNEQFF
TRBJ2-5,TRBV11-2,CDSSLYWDRETQYF
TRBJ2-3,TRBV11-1,CASSGARTSGRVMTDTQYF
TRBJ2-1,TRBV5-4,CASSPGGVGYVNEQFF
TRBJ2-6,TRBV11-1,CASSWDPGANVLTF
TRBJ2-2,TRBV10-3,CAISVGSSNSGELFF
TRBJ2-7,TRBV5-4,CVSSKTSGGRGADQYF
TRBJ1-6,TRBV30,CAWSSSGRYNSPLHF
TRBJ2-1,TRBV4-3,CTNSQDPGLRDLFF
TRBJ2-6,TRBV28,CASSHSDSSLRANVLTF
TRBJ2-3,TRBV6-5,CANSSLPISGGTDTQYF
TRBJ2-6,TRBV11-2,CATKWPCSGANVPTF
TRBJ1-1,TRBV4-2,CASSTGIEAFF
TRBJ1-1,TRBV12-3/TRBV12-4,CACSSRTGGRTEAFF